The clone carrying this TCR beta chain was seen only a few times. Antigen unknown. Unique molecular identifiers were used to barcode this TCRbeta library. TCRdb processed the PCR reads anew with MiXCR; each CDR3 protein has one entry. In the table there are about 830,000 distinct CDR3 sequences, 16% of which are singletons. Unmatched junction bases numbered 3, after V lost 5 bases and J lost 1 base. The CDR3 covers 14 residues. This sample stems from a study of T-cell reconstitution after alpha-beta-depleted transplantation in children. Study-level results: T-cell numbers and diversity, one year after transplant, stemmed largely from T cells that were newly produced.

The J gene is TRBJ2-7, the V gene TRBV12-3 or TRBV12-4; 9 bases align to TRBD1. Sequenced material: PBMCs, mostly from graft donor cells, taken 360 days after TCRalphabeta/CD19-depleted stem cell transplant. This receptor was taken from a male patient aged 5 to 17 who had a stem cell transplant for acute lymphoblastic leukemia, so the T cells may come from the graft donor. Here the CDR3 DNA reads TGTGCCAGCAGTGGACAGGGGAGATCCTACGAGCAGTACTTC. Translated: CASSGQGRSYEQYF.